This TCR beta chain was sequenced for a study of Graves' ophthalmopathy and Graves' hyperthyroidism. The sequenced template was RNA, covering the TCR beta CDR3 region. The workflow started with a first-round RT-PCR run with HTBI primers and then moved on to a second-round multiplex PCR. TCRdb ran MiXCR on the multiplex PCR reads and lists one entry per CDR3 protein. This repertoire shows hundreds of thousands of distinct CDR3 sequences, over 20% found once; its top ten account for approximately 7%. The CDR3 loop spans 13 amino acids. V was trimmed by 7 bases and J by 4 bases, leaving 13 bases between them. Germline V gene sequence: CDR1 MNHEY, CDR2 SVGEGT.

The sequence came from a woman aged 18 to 35 with stable Graves' hyperthyroidism. Some clones in this sample may be carry-over from other donors' samples. V usage is TRBV6-2 or TRBV6-3 and J usage is TRBJ1-1; D may be TRBD1 (5 bases). What was sequenced was peripheral blood. This CDR3 is CASIVGTGTEAFF. Written as DNA, the CDR3 is TGTGCCAGCATTGTCGGGACTGGCACTGAAGCTTTCTTT.